This passage covers 24 T cell receptor beta chains from one sample sequenced in a study of shared T cell receptors in the human thymus. Sequencing used immunoSEQ multiplex PCR; TCRdb keeps in-frame clones, though not all of them. This repertoire shows hundreds of thousands of clones, 70% to 90% found once; its top ten account for 0.0095% to 0.011%. The same sample was also used in a study of human thymus T cells.

The sample was thymocytes. These receptors were collected from a boy in the first two years of life with a congenital heart defect.

The chain carries TRBV6-4 and TRBJ2-7, with 9 bases aligning to TRBD1. The V and J ends lost 0 bases and 6 bases, in that order; junction bases with no gene match: 9. The CDR3 is 16 residues long. CDR1 MRHNA and CDR2 SNTAGT come from the germline V gene. CDR3 sequence: CASSDSWGQGCVEQYF. CDR3 coding DNA: TGTGCCAGCAGTGACTCTTGGGGACAGGGTTGTGTCGAGCAGTACTTC.

This clone showed up just a few times. The V gene is TRBV19, the J gene TRBJ2-3, with 8 bases matching TRBD2. Germline CDR1 LNHDA, CDR2 SQIVND (reference sequence). The CDR3 is made up of 15 amino acids. Unmatched junction bases numbered 13, after V lost 11 bases and J lost 3 bases. CDR3 amino acids: CASQPLASGTDTQYF. The CDR3 DNA reads as TGTGCCTCCCAACCCCTGGCTAGCGGGACAGATACGCAGTATTTT.

This clone has a single count. This chain's CDR3 is CASSTRPSSGSTDTQYF. Here the CDR3 DNA reads TGTGCCAGCAGCACCCGCCCTTCTAGCGGGAGTACAGATACGCAGTATTTT. The V call is TRBV9, the J call TRBJ2-3; 10 bases align to TRBD2. The J segment lost 3 bases and the V segment lost 4 bases, leaving 11 bases of the junction unmatched. The CDR3 spans 17 residues. From germline, CDR1 is SGDLS and CDR2 YYNGEE.

The J gene is TRBJ2-1, the V gene TRBV7-9; 9 bases map to TRBD2. The CDR3 runs to 16 residues. V shed 5 bases, J shed 9 bases, and the junction held 14 bases outside the gene matches. Per germline, CDR1 SEHNR and CDR2 FQNEAQ (reference sequence). CDR3 sequence: CASSTSLAGGPGEQFF. The CDR3 DNA reads TGTGCCAGCAGCACTAGCCTGGCGGGAGGGCCGGGTGAGCAGTTCTTC.

V and J are TRBV29-1 and TRBJ1-1; 8 bases are shared with TRBD1. The V segment lost 2 bases and the J segment 1 base; nucleotides outside the gene matches: 9. This CDR3 has 16 amino acids. Germline CDR1 SQVTM, CDR2 ANQGSEA. This CDR3 is CSVERAGGERNTEAFF. The DNA for the CDR3 is TGCAGCGTTGAAAGGGCAGGGGGCGAGCGGAACACTGAAGCTTTCTTT.

V is TRBV5-6 and J is TRBJ1-5; 7 nucleotides line up with TRBD1. V lost 4 bases and J lost 5; bases outside the gene matches: 3. The CDR3 is 13 residues long. Germline values: CDR1 SGHDT, CDR2 YYEEEE. As DNA, the CDR3 is TGTGCCAGCAGCCAGGGGGAGTATCAGCCCCAGCATTTT. This sequence encodes CASSQGEYQPQHF.

The CDR3 here is CAWNPWAGTPGNEQFF. CDR3 DNA: TGTGCCTGGAACCCCTGGGCGGGAACCCCTGGGAATGAGCAGTTCTTC. V and J are TRBV30 and TRBJ2-1; perhaps TRBD2 as D (6 bases). CDR1 and CDR2 from the germline V gene are GTSNPN and SVGIG (reference sequence). V shed 4 bases and J shed 7 bases, with 23 bases lying between them. CDR3 length: 16 amino acids.

This chain uses TRBV5-4 with TRBJ2-7, with D perhaps TRBD1 (6 bases). CDR1 SGHNT and CDR2 YYREEE come from the germline V gene (reference sequence). Trimming pared 4 bases from V and 0 bases from J, leaving 14 bases between. The CDR3 contains 15 residues. The CDR3 DNA reads as TGTGCCAGCAGCGAACAGGGCCCTAGCTCCTACGAGCAGTACTTC. It encodes CASSEQGPSSYEQYF. Full variable domain (rest looked up from reference TRBV5-4 and TRBJ2-7): ETGVTQSPTHLIKTRGQQVTLRCSSQSGHNTVSWYQQALGQGPQFIFQYYREEENGRGNFPPRFSGLQFPNYSSELNVNALELDDSALYLCASSEQGPSSYEQYFGPGTRLTVT.

CDR3 bases: TGTGCCAGCAGTTTGACCCCCCGGGACTCCCCTATGGGAGATACGCAGTATTTT. Translating gives CASSLTPRDSPMGDTQYF. This chain links TRBV27 with TRBJ2-3; D is possibly TRBD2 (6 bases). V was pared by 3 bases and J by 5 bases, with 24 bases between. CDR1 MNHEY and CDR2 SMNVEV come from the germline V gene (reference sequence). This CDR3 contains 18 residues.

This chain uses TRBV25-1 with TRBJ2-2; 10 bases map to TRBD2. The CDR3 loop spans 17 amino acids. Germline trimming cut 1 base from V and 7 bases from J; bases unmatched to any gene: 9. Germline V gives CDR1 MGHDK, CDR2 SYGVNS. The CDR3 region is CASSESKASGRSGELFF. CDR3 in DNA: TGTGCCAGCAGTGAATCGAAAGCTAGCGGGAGAAGCGGGGAGCTGTTTTTT.

About this clone: A junction boundary mismatches the germline segment, possibly from a read error. V and J are TRBV5-1 and TRBJ2-7; 9 bases map to TRBD1. CDR3 size: 14 residues. Germline assignment: CDR1 SGHRS and CDR2 YFSETQ. DNA of the CDR3: TGCGCCAGCACCTTGGGACAGGGTGGAAGCGAGCAGTACTTC. The encoded protein is CASTLGQGGSEQYF.

This clone has a single count. This chain connects TRBV28 to TRBJ2-7, with 9 bases lining up with TRBD2. CDR1 is MDHEN, CDR2 SYDVKM, per germline. Unmatched junction bases numbered 6, after V lost 4 bases and J lost 2 bases. This CDR3 has 15 amino acids. CDR3 in amino acids: CASSYISSGAYEQYF. The CDR3 region has the DNA TGTGCCAGCAGTTACATCTCTAGCGGGGCCTACGAGCAGTACTTC.

Remarks on this clone: Other DNA sequences in the sample encode the same CDR3. The chain couples TRBV2 to TRBJ1-3, with D tentatively TRBD1 (5 bases). The CDR3 is 14 residues long. Per germline, CDR1 SNHLY and CDR2 FYNNEI. Trimming took off 2 bases at V and 1 base at J, with 6 bases between the two ends. This CDR3 reads CASSERGSGNTIYF. CDR3 in DNA: TGTGCCAGCAGTGAAAGGGGTTCTGGAAACACCATATATTTT.

V usage is TRBV25-1 and J usage is TRBJ2-3; D might be TRBD1 (6 bases). With 3 bases removed from V and 1 base from J, the gap between germline ends came to 11 bases. CDR3 length equals 15 residues. Per the germline V gene, CDR1 is MGHDK and CDR2 is SYGVNS. The DNA of the CDR3 is TGTGCCAGCAGTGAGTTGGACAGACGCACAGATACGCAGTATTTT. Translation gives CASSELDRRTDTQYF. The variable domain in full, completed from reference TRBV25-1 and TRBJ2-3, reads EADIYQTPRYLVIGTGKKITLECSQTMGHDKMYWYQQDPGMELHLIHYSYGVNSTEKGDLSSESTVSRIRTEHFPLTLESARPSHTSQYLCASSELDRRTDTQYFGPGTRLTVL.

This sequence joins TRBV19 and TRBJ2-7; perhaps TRBD2 as D (5 bases). The CDR3 length is 15 residues. CDR1 LNHDA and CDR2 SQIVND come from the germline V gene (reference sequence). V lost 5 bases to trimming and J lost 2 bases, with 16 bases between them. CDR3 amino acids: CASSVDPWRPYEQYF. The CDR3 bases are TGTGCCAGTAGTGTCGACCCTTGGAGGCCCTACGAGCAGTACTTC.

The chain uses TRBV5-6 and TRBJ2-3; 11 bases are a match to TRBD2. Germline V gene data show CDR1 as SGHDT and CDR2 as YYEEEE. V shed 4 bases, J shed 6 bases, and the junction held 19 bases outside the gene matches. There are 19 residues in the CDR3. CDR3 loop: CASSRLVAGTSGPPDTQYF. CDR3 in DNA: TGTGCCAGCAGCCGACTCGTTGCAGGGACTAGCGGCCCCCCGGATACGCAGTATTTT.

This clone was observed a single time. The germline gene is not matched at one end of the junction; a read error may be the cause. The DNA of the CDR3 is TGTGCTAGCAGCCCGGGACTAGCGGGGACCGATGAGCAGTTCTTC. Its translation: CASSPGLAGTDEQFF. V gene TRBV7-7 combines with J gene TRBJ2-1; TRBD2 aligns across 13 bases. CDR3 size: 15 residues. Per the germline V gene, CDR1 is SSHAT and CDR2 is FNYEAQ (reference sequence).

This chain joins TRBV7-6 and TRBJ2-2; 10 bases align to TRBD2. Germline CDR1 SGHVS, CDR2 FNYEAQ. CDR3 size: 17 residues. Germline trimming cut 2 bases from V and 6 bases from J; bases unmatched to any gene: 9. The CDR3 bases are TGTGCCAGCAGCTTATCGCTAGCGGGAGTCTCGGCCGGGGAGCTGTTTTTT. This encodes CASSLSLAGVSAGELFF. Looking up the rest from reference TRBV7-6 and TRBJ2-2 gives the full variable domain: GAGVSQSPRYKVTKRGQDVALRCDPISGHVSLYWYRQALGQGPEFLTYFNYEAQQDKSGLPNDRFSAERPEGSISTLTIQRTEQRDSAMYRCASSLSLAGVSAGELFFGEGSRLTVL.

The rearrangement links TRBV7-3 to TRBJ1-1; tentatively, D is TRBD1 (5 bases). The CDR3 runs 14 residues. Germline assignment: CDR1 SGHTA and CDR2 FQGTGA. V shed 1 base and J shed 0 bases, with 6 bases lying between them. CDR3 sequence reads: CASSLSRVNTEAFF. CDR3 nucleotide sequence: TGTGCCAGCAGCTTAAGCAGGGTGAACACTGAAGCTTTCTTT.

This rearrangement joins TRBV4-1 to TRBJ2-1; 15 bases match TRBD2. Germline V gene sequence: CDR1 MGHRA, CDR2 YSYEKL. The CDR3 length is 17 residues. V trimming: 4 bases; J trimming: 4 bases; junction bases outside the gene matches: 5. Here the CDR3 DNA reads TGCGCCAGCAGCCTCGGACTAGCGGGAGGGCCATACAATGAGCAGTTCTTC. This codes for CASSLGLAGGPYNEQFF.

The V gene is TRBV15, the J gene TRBJ1-2; tentative D call: TRBD1 (5 bases). Trimming took off 1 base at V and 6 bases at J, with 9 bases between the two ends. Germline CDR1 LNHNV, CDR2 YYDKDF (reference sequence). The CDR3 totals 13 residues. CDR3 DNA sequence: TGTGCCACCAGCAGAGGCTTAGGGGATGGCTACACCTTC. Its translation: CATSRGLGDGYTF. The full variable domain, its missing parts supplied by reference TRBV15 and TRBJ1-2, is DAMVIQNPRYQVTQFGKPVTLSCSQTLNHNVMYWYQQKSSQAPKLLFHYYDKDFNNEADTPDNFQSRRPNTSFCFLDIRSPGLGDTAMYLCATSRGLGDGYTFGSGTRLTVV.

CDR3 protein: CASSPVISNGDTVELFF. For the CDR3, the DNA is TGCGCCAGCAGCCCCGTCATTAGTAACGGGGACACCGTTGAGCTGTTTTTT. The chain uses TRBV4-3 and TRBJ2-2, with D possibly matching TRBD1 (6 bases). V lost 4 bases and J 11 bases, leaving 26 bases between the germline ends. The CDR3 has 17 residues. The germline CDR1 and CDR2 sequences are LGHNA and YSLEER.

This chain links TRBV7-9 with TRBJ2-7; 10 bases are shared with TRBD1. The trim removed 1 base at V and 5 bases at J, leaving 8 bases unmatched. There are 16 residues in the CDR3. Germline V gene lookup returns CDR1 SEHNR and CDR2 FQNEAQ (reference sequence). CDR3 nucleotide sequence: TGTGCCAGCAGCTTAGAGGAGTGGACAGGGGGGAACGAGCAGTACTTC. Translation gives CASSLEEWTGGNEQYF. The entire variable domain, with the rest obtained from reference TRBV7-9 and TRBJ2-7, is as follows: DTGVSQNPRHKITKRGQNVTFRCDPISEHNRLYWYRQTLGQGPEFLTYFQNEAQLEKSRLLSDRFSAERPKGSFSTLEIQRTEQGDSAMYLCASSLEEWTGGNEQYFGPGTRLTVT.

The V call is TRBV5-1, the J call TRBJ2-3, with D possibly TRBD1 on 5 matching bases. Germline-derived CDR1 and CDR2 are SGHRS and YFSETQ. This CDR3 region has 14 residues. V was clipped by 2 bases and J by 1 base, with 8 bases between them. The CDR3 is CASSFGRGTDTQYF. DNA for the CDR3: TGCGCCAGCAGCTTTGGCAGGGGCACAGATACGCAGTATTTT.